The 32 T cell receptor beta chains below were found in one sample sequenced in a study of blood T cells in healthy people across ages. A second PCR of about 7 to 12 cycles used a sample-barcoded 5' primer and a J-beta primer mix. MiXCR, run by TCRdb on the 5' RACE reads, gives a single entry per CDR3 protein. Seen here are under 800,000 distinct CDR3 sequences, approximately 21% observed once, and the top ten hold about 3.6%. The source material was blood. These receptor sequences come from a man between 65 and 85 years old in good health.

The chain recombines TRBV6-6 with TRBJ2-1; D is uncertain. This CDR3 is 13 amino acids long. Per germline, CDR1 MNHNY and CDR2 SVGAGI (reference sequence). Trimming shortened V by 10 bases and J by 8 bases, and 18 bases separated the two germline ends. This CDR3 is CATSPGRNYEQFF. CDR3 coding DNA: TGTGCCACCTCCCCTGGGCGTAATTATGAGCAGTTCTTC.

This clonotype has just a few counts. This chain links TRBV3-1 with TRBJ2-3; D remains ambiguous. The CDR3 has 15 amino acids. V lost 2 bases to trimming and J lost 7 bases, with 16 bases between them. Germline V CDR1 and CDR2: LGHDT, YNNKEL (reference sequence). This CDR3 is CASSQSRSQGNTQYF. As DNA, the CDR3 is TGTGCCAGCAGCCAATCAAGAAGCCAAGGAAATACGCAGTATTTT.

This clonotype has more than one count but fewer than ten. The CDR3 region has the DNA TGTGCCATTCTACGGGACTACAACACCGGGGAGCTGTTTTTT. Encoded protein: CAILRDYNTGELFF. The chain links TRBV6-2 or TRBV6-3 to TRBJ2-2; the match to TRBD2 covers 7 bases. Germline CDR1 is MNHEY and CDR2 is SVGEGT. CDR3 length: 14 residues. The trim removed 10 bases at V and 2 bases at J, leaving 7 bases unmatched.

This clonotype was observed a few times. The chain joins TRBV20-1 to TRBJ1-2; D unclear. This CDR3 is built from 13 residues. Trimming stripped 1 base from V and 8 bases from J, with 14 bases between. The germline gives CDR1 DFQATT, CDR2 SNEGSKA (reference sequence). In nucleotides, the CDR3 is TGCAGTGCTAGAGGGTCGGACGGTGGGGGCTACACCTTC. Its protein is CSARGSDGGGYTF.

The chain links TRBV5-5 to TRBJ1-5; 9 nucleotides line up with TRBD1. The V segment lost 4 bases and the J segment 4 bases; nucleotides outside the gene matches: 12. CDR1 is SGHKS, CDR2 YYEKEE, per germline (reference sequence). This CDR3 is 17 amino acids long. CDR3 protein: CASSLGQGRGDNQPQHF. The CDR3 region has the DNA TGTGCCAGCAGCCTGGGACAGGGACGAGGGGATAATCAGCCCCAGCATTTT.

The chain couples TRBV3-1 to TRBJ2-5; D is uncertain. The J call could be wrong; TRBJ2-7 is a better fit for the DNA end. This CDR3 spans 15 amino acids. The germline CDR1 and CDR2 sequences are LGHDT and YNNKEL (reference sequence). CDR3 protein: CASSQVPGKSYEQYF. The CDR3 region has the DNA TGTGCCAGCAGCCAAGTCCCTGGGAAATCCTACGAGCAGTACTTC.

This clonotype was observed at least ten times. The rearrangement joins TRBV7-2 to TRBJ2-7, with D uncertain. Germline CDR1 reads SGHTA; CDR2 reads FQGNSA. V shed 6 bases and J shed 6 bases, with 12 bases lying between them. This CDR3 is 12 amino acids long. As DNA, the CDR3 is TGTGCCAGCAGTTTGGACCGAGTCGAGCAGTACTTC. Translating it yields CASSLDRVEQYF.

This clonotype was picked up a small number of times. In DNA, the CDR3 is TGTGCCATCAATCCTAGCGGGAGTGTCCAAGAGACCCAGTACTTC. Translating gives CAINPSGSVQETQYF. The rearrangement joins TRBV10-3 to TRBJ2-5, with TRBD2 identical over 10 bases. Germline loops: CDR1 ENHRY, CDR2 SYGVKD. The V gene end was trimmed by 7 bases and the J gene end by 1 base; junction bases not matched to a gene: 6. The CDR3 extends over 15 amino acids.

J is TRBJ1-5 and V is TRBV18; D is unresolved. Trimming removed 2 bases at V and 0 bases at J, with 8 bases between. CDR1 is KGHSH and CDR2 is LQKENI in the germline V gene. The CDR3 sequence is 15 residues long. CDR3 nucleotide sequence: TGTGCCAGCTCACCAGACATGAATAGCAATCAGCCCCAGCATTTT. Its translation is CASSPDMNSNQPQHF.

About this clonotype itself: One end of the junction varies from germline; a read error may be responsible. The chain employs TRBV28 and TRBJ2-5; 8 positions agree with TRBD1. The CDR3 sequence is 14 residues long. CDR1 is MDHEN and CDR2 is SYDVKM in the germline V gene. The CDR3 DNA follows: TGTGCCAGCAGCTTATCGGGACAGGAAGAGACCCAGTACTTC. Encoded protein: CASSLSGQEETQYF.

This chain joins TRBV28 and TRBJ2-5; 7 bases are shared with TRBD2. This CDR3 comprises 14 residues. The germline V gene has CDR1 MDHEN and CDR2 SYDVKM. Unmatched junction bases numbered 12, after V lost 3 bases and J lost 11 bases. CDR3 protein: CASSLGGSGDLQYF. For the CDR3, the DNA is TGTGCCAGCAGTTTGGGGGGGAGCGGGGACCTGCAGTACTTC.

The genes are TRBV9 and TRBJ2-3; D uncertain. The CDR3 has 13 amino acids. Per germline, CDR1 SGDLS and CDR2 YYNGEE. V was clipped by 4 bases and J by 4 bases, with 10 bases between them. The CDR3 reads CASSIPGADTQYF. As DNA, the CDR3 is TGTGCCAGCAGCATCCCGGGCGCAGATACGCAGTATTTT.

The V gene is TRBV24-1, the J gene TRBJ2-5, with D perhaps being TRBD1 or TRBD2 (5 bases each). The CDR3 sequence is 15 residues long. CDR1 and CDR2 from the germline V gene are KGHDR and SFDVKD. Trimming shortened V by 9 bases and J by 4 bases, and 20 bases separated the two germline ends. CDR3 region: CATPSRSGRTETQYF. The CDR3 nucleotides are TGTGCCACCCCCTCCCGGTCGGGACGAACAGAGACCCAGTACTTC.

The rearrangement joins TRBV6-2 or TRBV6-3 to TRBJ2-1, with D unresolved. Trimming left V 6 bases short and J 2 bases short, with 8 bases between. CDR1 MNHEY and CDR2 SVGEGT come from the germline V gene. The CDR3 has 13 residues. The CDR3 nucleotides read TGTGCCAGCAGCTACCGGACCTACAATGAGCAGTTCTTC. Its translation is CASSYRTYNEQFF.

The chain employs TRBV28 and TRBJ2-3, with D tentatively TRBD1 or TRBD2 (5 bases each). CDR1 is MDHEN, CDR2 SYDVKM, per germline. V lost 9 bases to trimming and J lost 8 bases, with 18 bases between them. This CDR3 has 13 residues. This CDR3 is CASSPPQGTTQYF. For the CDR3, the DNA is TGTGCCAGTAGTCCCCCTCAAGGGACTACGCAGTATTTT.

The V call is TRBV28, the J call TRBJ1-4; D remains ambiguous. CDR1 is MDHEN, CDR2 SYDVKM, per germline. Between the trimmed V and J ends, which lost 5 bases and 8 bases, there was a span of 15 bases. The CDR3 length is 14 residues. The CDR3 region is CASSPPGPGEKLFF. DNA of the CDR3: TGTGCCAGCAGTCCCCCGGGTCCGGGGGAAAAACTGTTTTTT.

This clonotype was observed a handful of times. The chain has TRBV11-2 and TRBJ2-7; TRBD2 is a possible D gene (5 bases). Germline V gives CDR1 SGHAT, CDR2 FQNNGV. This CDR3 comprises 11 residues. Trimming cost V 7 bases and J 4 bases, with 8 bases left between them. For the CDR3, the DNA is TGTGCCAGCAAAGGACTTTACGAGCAGTACTTC. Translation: CASKGLYEQYF.

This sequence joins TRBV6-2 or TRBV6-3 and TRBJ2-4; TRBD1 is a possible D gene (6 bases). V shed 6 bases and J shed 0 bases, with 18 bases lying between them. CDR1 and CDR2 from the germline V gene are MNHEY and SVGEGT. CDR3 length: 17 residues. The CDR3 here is CASSPQGWDLAKNIQYF. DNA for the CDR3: TGTGCCAGCAGCCCACAGGGTTGGGACCTAGCCAAAAACATTCAGTACTTC.

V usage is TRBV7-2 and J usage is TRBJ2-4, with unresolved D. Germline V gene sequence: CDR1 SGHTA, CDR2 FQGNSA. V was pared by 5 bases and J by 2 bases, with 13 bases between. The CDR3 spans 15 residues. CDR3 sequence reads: CASSQALVPKNIQYF. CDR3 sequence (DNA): TGTGCCAGCAGCCAAGCCCTAGTTCCCAAAAACATTCAGTACTTC.

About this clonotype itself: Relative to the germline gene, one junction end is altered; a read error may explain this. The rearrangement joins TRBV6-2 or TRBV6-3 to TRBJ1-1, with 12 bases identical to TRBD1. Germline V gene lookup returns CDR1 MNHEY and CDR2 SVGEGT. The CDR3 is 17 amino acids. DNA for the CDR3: TGTGCCAGCAGTGACTCCGGGACAGGGGGCAGGAGCACTGAAGCTTTCTTT. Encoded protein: CASSDSGTGGRSTEAFF.

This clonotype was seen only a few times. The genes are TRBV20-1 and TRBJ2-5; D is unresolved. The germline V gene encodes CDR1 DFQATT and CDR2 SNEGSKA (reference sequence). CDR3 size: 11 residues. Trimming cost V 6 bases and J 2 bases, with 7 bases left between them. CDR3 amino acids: CSAESQETQYF. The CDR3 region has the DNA TGCAGTGCCGAGAGTCAAGAGACCCAGTACTTC.

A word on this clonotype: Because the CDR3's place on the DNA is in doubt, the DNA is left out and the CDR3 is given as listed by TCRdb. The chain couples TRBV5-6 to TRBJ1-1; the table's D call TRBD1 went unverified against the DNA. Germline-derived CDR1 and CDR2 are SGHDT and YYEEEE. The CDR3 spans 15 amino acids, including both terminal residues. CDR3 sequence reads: CASSLWVGKGTEAFF.

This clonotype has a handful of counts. CDR3 residues: CASSTDSTINNEQFF. In DNA form, the CDR3 reads TGTGCCAGCAGCACGGACAGTACGATTAACAATGAGCAGTTCTTC. This chain joins TRBV7-2 and TRBJ2-1; D may be TRBD1 (6 bases). CDR1 is SGHTA and CDR2 is FQGNSA in the germline V gene. V gave up 5 bases and J gave up 5 bases, with 16 bases separating them. The CDR3 contains 15 residues.

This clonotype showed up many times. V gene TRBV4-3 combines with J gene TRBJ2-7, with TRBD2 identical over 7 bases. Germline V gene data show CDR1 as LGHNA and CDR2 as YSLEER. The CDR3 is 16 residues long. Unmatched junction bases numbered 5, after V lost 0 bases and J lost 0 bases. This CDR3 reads CASSQDFSGASYEQYF. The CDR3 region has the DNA TGCGCCAGCAGCCAAGATTTCAGCGGGGCCTCCTACGAGCAGTACTTC.

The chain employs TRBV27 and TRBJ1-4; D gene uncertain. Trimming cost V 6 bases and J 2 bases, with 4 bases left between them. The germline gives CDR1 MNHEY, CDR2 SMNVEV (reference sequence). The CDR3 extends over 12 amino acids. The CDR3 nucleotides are TGTGCCAGCAGCCGGACTAATGAAAAACTGTTTTTT. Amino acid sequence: CASSRTNEKLFF.

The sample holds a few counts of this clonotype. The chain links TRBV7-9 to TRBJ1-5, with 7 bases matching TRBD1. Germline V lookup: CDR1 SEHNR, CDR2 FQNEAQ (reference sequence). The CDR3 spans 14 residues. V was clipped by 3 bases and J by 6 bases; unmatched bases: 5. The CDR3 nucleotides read TGTGCCAGCAGCTTCGGGACAGTCAGTCAGCCCCAGCATTTT. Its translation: CASSFGTVSQPQHF.

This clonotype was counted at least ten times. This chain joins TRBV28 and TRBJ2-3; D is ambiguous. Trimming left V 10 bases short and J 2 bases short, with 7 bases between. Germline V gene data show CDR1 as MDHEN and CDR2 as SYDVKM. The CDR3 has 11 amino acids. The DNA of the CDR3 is TGTGCCACCCGAGACACAGATACGCAGTATTTT. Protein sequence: CATRDTDTQYF.

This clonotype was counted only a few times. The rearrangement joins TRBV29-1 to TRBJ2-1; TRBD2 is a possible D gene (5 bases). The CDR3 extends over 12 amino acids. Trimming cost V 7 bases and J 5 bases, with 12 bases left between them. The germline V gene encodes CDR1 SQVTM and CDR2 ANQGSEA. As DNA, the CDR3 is TGCAGCGGCGGACTCGACGACAATGAGCAGTTCTTC. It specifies CSGGLDDNEQFF.

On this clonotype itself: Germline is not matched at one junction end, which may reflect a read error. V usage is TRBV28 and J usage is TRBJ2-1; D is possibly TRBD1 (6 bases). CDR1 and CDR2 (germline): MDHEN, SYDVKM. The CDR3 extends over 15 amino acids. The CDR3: CASSGADNSYNERFF. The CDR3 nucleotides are TGTGCCAGCTCAGGGGCCGATAATTCCTACAATGAGCGGTTCTTC.

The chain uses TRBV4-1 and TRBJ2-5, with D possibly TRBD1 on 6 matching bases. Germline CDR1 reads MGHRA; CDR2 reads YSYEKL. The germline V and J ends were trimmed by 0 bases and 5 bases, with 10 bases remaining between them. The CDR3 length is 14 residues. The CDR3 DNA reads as TGCGCCAGCAGCCAAGAGGACAGAACGGAGACCCAGTACTTC. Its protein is CASSQEDRTETQYF.

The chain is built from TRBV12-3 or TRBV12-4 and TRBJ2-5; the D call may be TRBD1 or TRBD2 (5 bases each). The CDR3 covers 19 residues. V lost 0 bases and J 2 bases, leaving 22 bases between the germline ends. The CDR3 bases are TGTGCCAGCAGTTTAGCGACGCCAGGCCGAGGATGGGGGCAAGAGACCCAGTACTTC. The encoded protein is CASSLATPGRGWGQETQYF.

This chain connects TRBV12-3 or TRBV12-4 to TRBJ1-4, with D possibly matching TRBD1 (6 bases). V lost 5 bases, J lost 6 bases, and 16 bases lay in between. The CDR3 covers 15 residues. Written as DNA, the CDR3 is TGTGCCAGCAGTCCCAGGCGCAGGGGTGATGAAAAACTGTTTTTT. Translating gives CASSPRRRGDEKLFF.